A selection of T cell receptor beta chains follows, all from one sample in a study of T cells in Graves' hyperthyroidism and ophthalmopathy. TCRdb reanalysed the multiplex PCR reads using MiXCR and keeps one entry per CDR3 protein. The sample holds 300,000 or so distinct CDR3 sequences; 21% are singletons and the top ten take about 50%. Sequenced: blood. The receptors here all came from a woman aged 45-60 years with Graves' hyperthyroidism. The CDR3 runs from the conserved cysteine through the conserved F or W. The D gene is left open where the match is weak.

D gene	V gene	J gene	CDR3 protein
.	TRBV10-3	TRBJ2-7	CAISDRAGEQYF
TRBD1	TRBV6-6	TRBJ2-7	CASSYTPLQGAFDEQYF
.	TRBV5-1	TRBJ2-5	CASSLVSGEQQTQYF
TRBD2	TRBV3-1	TRBJ2-7	CASSQGLAGSNEQYF
.	TRBV12-3/TRBV12-4	TRBJ2-7	CASSPRETAYEQYF
TRBD1	TRBV7-8	TRBJ1-4	CASSRTGGRANEKLFF
.	TRBV12-3/TRBV12-4	TRBJ1-4	CASSPSPGREKLFF
.	TRBV4-2	TRBJ2-1	CASSQETGVGNEQFF
.	TRBV3-1	TRBJ2-5	CASSQDIRGLGETQYF
TRBD2	TRBV20-1	TRBJ2-7	CSWTSGRPPYEQYF
TRBD2	TRBV19	TRBJ2-3	CASSKATGTSYDTQYF
.	TRBV3-1	TRBJ2-7	CASSQGGSVEQYF
TRBD2	TRBV11-2	TRBJ2-1	CASREPGLAGGHSYNEQFF
.	TRBV10-2	TRBJ2-1	CASSEPAKENEQFF
.	TRBV28	TRBJ1-1	CASYTGIITEAFF
.	TRBV5-1	TRBJ1-1	CASSFGQAGRGRMNTEAFF
TRBD2	TRBV27	TRBJ2-7	CASSLLGSTSGTSAYEQYF
.	TRBV10-1	TRBJ1-5	CASSPIWQPQHF
TRBD1	TRBV7-9	TRBJ2-3	CASSPGTATFTDTQYF
.	TRBV28	TRBJ1-1	CASSPPGGLGTEAFF
.	TRBV7-8	TRBJ1-2	CASSIRTAVYGYTF
.	TRBV19	TRBJ1-6	CASSPFQGTLHF
TRBD1	TRBV25-1	TRBJ2-5	CASVRTAGTGSSLGIQETQYF
.	TRBV18	TRBJ2-1	CASSRAAIGNEQFF
TRBD1	TRBV11-3	TRBJ1-2	CASSFGTGGYGYTF
TRBD1	TRBV27	TRBJ2-4	CASSSRGWAAKNIQYF
.	TRBV11-2	TRBJ2-1	CASSGTDVYYNEQFF
TRBD1	TRBV7-2	TRBJ1-5	CASSLPDRGNQPQHF
.	TRBV9	TRBJ1-5	CASSVVGPQPQHF
TRBD2	TRBV20-1	TRBJ2-1	CSALRLAGVNNEQFF
.	TRBV18	TRBJ1-5	CASSPQEGNQPQHF
TRBD1	TRBV3-1	TRBJ2-6	CASSQPQGASTSGANVLTF
.	TRBV4-1	TRBJ2-7	CASSQVSLGSYEQYF
.	TRBV10-3	TRBJ1-2	CAISDLGNYGYTF
.	TRBV20-1	TRBJ2-5	CSASDGRAGETQYF
.	TRBV12-3/TRBV12-4	TRBJ2-3	CASSYPTLRDGFTDTQYF
.	TRBV7-6	TRBJ2-2	CASSSPLRGTGELFF
TRBD1	TRBV10-1	TRBJ2-1	CASSDAGGPAYNEQFF
.	TRBV29-1	TRBJ1-1	CSVTTGLNGEAFF
.	TRBV2	TRBJ2-3	CASSWTVTDTQYF
TRBD1	TRBV6-1	TRBJ1-2	CASSTDRVGGYTF
.	TRBV27	TRBJ2-2	CASRQGGSGELFF
.	TRBV7-8	TRBJ2-2	CASSLRTANTKNTGELFF
.	TRBV20-1	TRBJ2-5	CSARKRVAQETQYF
.	TRBV24-1	TRBJ1-4	CATYRACGHEKLFF
TRBD1	TRBV15	TRBJ1-1	CATSRDQGAASEAFF
.	TRBV15	TRBJ1-2	CATSRQGQYGYTF
.	TRBV20-1	TRBJ1-3	CSARDGRVGNTIYF
TRBD1	TRBV30	TRBJ1-1	CAWRRGPVNTEAFF
.	TRBV30	TRBJ1-1	CAWSGGRLNTEAFF
.	TRBV6-1	TRBJ2-3	CASSLGSSDTQYF
TRBD2	TRBV12-3/TRBV12-4	TRBJ2-3	CASSPGLVGGTDTQYF
.	TRBV6-5	TRBJ2-5	CASSYRGTRSFRETQYF